The 28 T cell receptor beta chains given below trace back to one sample, sequenced in a study of siplizumab effects on memory and regulatory T cells. Assay: immunoSEQ multiplex PCR; the TCRdb copy retains only in-frame clones and omits some. The sample carries roughly 100,000 clones, roughly 91% recorded once. The sample was CD4+ T cells sorted from blood. The receptors stem from a human donor in good health.

J is TRBJ1-1 and V is TRBV30; D call uncertain. This CDR3 comprises 15 residues. The germline V gene encodes CDR1 GTSNPN and CDR2 SVGIG (reference sequence). V was trimmed by 0 bases and J by 4 bases, leaving 15 bases between them. This chain's CDR3 is CAWSVQSARTTEAFF. CDR3 DNA sequence: TGTGCCTGGAGTGTACAATCGGCACGAACCACTGAAGCTTTCTTT.

This rearrangement joins TRBV7-2 to TRBJ2-1; 9 nucleotides match TRBD2. The CDR3 extends over 15 amino acids. Per the germline V gene, CDR1 is SGHTA and CDR2 is FQGNSA. V was pared by 4 bases and J by 9 bases, with 10 bases of the junction left unmatched. In nucleotides, the CDR3 is TGTGCCAGCAGCTACGCCGGAGCGGGGGGCGGTGAGCAGTTCTTC. Translation gives CASSYAGAGGGEQFF.

The chain recombines TRBV6-5 with TRBJ1-1; TRBD1 aligns across 7 bases. J gave up 0 bases and V 8 bases, and 6 bases lay outside the gene matches. The CDR3 is made up of 14 amino acids. In germline, CDR1 is MNHEY, CDR2 SVGAGI. CDR3 DNA sequence: TGTGCCAGCGCAGGGGGGCTAATGAACACTGAAGCTTTCTTT. This codes for CASAGGLMNTEAFF.

This CDR3 is CASSMGLLWTKNIQYF. The CDR3 DNA sequence: TGTGCCAGTAGTATGGGACTTTTGTGGACCAAAAACATTCAGTACTTC. The chain couples TRBV19 to TRBJ2-4; tentative D call: TRBD2 (6 bases). Deletions cut 3 bases from V and 2 bases from J, with 14 bases between. The germline CDR1 and CDR2 sequences are LNHDA and SQIVND (reference sequence). The CDR3 totals 16 residues.

The genes are TRBV5-4 and TRBJ2-3; no clear D. V gave up 4 bases and J gave up 0 bases, with 15 bases separating them. The CDR3 extends over 16 amino acids. Germline V CDR1 and CDR2: SGHNT, YYREEE (reference sequence). CDR3 protein: CASSPTGPSSTDTQYF. In DNA, the CDR3 is TGTGCCAGCAGCCCGACCGGGCCATCTAGCACAGATACGCAGTATTTT.

The rearrangement joins TRBV6-5 to TRBJ1-1; 7 bases line up with TRBD1. J was trimmed by 6 bases and V by 7 bases; bases with no gene match: 11. The CDR3 sequence is 14 residues long. The germline V gene has CDR1 MNHEY and CDR2 SVGAGI. This chain's CDR3 is CASNVQGRGPEAFF. The CDR3, as DNA: TGTGCCAGCAATGTCCAGGGAAGGGGGCCTGAAGCTTTCTTT.

J is TRBJ2-5 and V is TRBV15; D possibly corresponds to TRBD1 (5 bases). Trimming pared 5 bases from V and 3 bases from J, leaving 10 bases between. Germline values: CDR1 LNHNV, CDR2 YYDKDF (reference sequence). The length of the CDR3 is 13 residues. This CDR3 is CATSPDSEETQYF. For the CDR3, the DNA is TGTGCCACCAGCCCCGACAGTGAAGAGACCCAGTACTTC.

The chain uses TRBV5-4 and TRBJ1-2; a possible D gene is TRBD1 (6 bases). Per the germline V gene, CDR1 is SGHNT and CDR2 is YYREEE (reference sequence). The germline V and J ends were trimmed by 0 bases and 8 bases, with 17 bases remaining between them. CDR3 length: 15 residues. This CDR3 reads CASSLAGTGFQGYTF. CDR3 nucleotide sequence: TGTGCCAGCAGCTTGGCGGGAACAGGGTTTCAGGGCTACACCTTC.

The chain employs TRBV5-6 and TRBJ2-5; no reliable D call. CDR3 size: 15 residues. Germline V gene data show CDR1 as SGHDT and CDR2 as YYEEEE. Trimming took 6 bases from V and 4 from J, leaving 19 bases between them. The CDR3 here is CASTRVSPIGETQYF. The CDR3 DNA sequence: TGTGCCAGCACTCGGGTGTCGCCAATTGGAGAGACCCAGTACTTC.

The rearrangement links TRBV6-5 to TRBJ1-1; D remains ambiguous. V gave up 6 bases and J gave up 1 base, with 9 bases separating them. The CDR3 has 13 residues. The germline CDR1 and CDR2 sequences are MNHEY and SVGAGI. CDR3: CASRLQRNTEAFF. CDR3 DNA sequence: TGTGCCAGCAGGTTACAGCGGAACACTGAAGCTTTCTTT.

The chain recombines TRBV30 with TRBJ1-5; D is uncertain. The CDR3 is 13 amino acids. Germline V gives CDR1 GTSNPN, CDR2 SVGIG (reference sequence). V lost 1 base to trimming and J lost 4 bases, with 8 bases between them. DNA of the CDR3: TGTGCCTGGAGTGGGCAAGAAAATCAGCCCCAGCATTTT. Amino acid sequence: CAWSGQENQPQHF.

Here the CDR3 DNA reads TGTGCCATCAGTGAGTCACCGGGACAGGGCGACCACGAGCAGTACTTC. Residues: CAISESPGQGDHEQYF. The chain couples TRBV10-3 to TRBJ2-7; 9 nucleotides agree with TRBD1. The CDR3 has 16 residues. The ends lost 0 bases at V and 5 bases at J; junction bases unmatched: 8. Germline V gene sequence: CDR1 ENHRY, CDR2 SYGVKD.

This chain joins TRBV10-3 and TRBJ2-7, with TRBD1 matching 8 bases. The CDR3 runs to 15 residues. The germline gives CDR1 ENHRY, CDR2 SYGVKD. Trimming took 1 base from V and 3 from J; bases not matched to a gene: 5. The CDR3 loop reads CAISEFTGGLYEQYF. The CDR3 DNA reads as TGTGCCATCAGTGAGTTCACAGGGGGTCTCTACGAGCAGTACTTC.

In DNA, the CDR3 is TGTGCCAGCGACCGGGACAGGGGGCGGGGTGGCTACACCTTC. Protein: CASDRDRGRGGYTF. This chain links TRBV19 with TRBJ1-2; 12 bases are a match to TRBD1. In germline, CDR1 is LNHDA, CDR2 SQIVND (reference sequence). CDR3 length equals 14 residues. Trimming at V came to 9 bases and at J to 7 bases, leaving 9 bases not matched to a gene.

The chain recombines TRBV7-8 with TRBJ2-7; D is perhaps TRBD1 (5 bases). The CDR3 covers 17 residues. The V and J ends lost 3 bases and 0 bases respectively, with 18 bases between them. The V gene's germline CDR1 is SGHVS and CDR2 FQNEAQ. CDR3 sequence reads: CASSFPLGPSSSYEQYF. The CDR3 coding sequence is TGTGCCAGCAGCTTCCCTTTGGGGCCATCGAGCTCCTACGAGCAGTACTTC. Variable domain in full (rest from reference TRBV7-8 and TRBJ2-7): GAGVSQSPRYKVAKRGQDVALRCDPISGHVSLFWYQQALGQGPEFLTYFQNEAQLDKSGLPSDRFFAERPEGSVSTLKIQRTQQEDSAVYLCASSFPLGPSSSYEQYFGPGTRLTVT.

This clone is a singleton in its sample. The J gene is TRBJ2-7, the V gene TRBV4-2; D not resolved. Trimming took off 1 base at V and 0 bases at J, with 16 bases between the two ends. Germline-derived CDR1 and CDR2 are LGHNA and YNFKEQ. This CDR3 has 17 residues. CDR3 in DNA: TGTGCCAGCAGCCAAGGGGCCGCGACGAGGAGCTCCTACGAGCAGTACTTC. Translated, it gives CASSQGAATRSSYEQYF.

The rearrangement joins TRBV9 to TRBJ2-5; tentative D call: TRBD1 (5 bases). V lost 0 bases and J 2 bases, leaving 14 bases between the germline ends. CDR1 SGDLS and CDR2 YYNGEE come from the germline V gene. The CDR3 covers 16 residues. The CDR3 is CASSVGSRVVQETQYF. The CDR3 coding sequence is TGTGCCAGCAGCGTAGGATCCAGGGTAGTTCAAGAGACCCAGTACTTC.

V gene TRBV6-5 combines with J gene TRBJ1-3; D remains ambiguous. Germline V gene sequence: CDR1 MNHEY, CDR2 SVGAGI. The length of the CDR3 is 14 residues. V was clipped by 6 bases and J by 1 base, with 10 bases between them. The CDR3 DNA reads as TGTGCCAGCAGATTAGGGCAGTCTGGAAACACCATATATTTT. This translates into CASRLGQSGNTIYF.

This clone came up once. This chain joins TRBV15 and TRBJ2-2, with 8 bases matching TRBD2. There are 18 residues in the CDR3. Germline V lookup: CDR1 LNHNV, CDR2 YYDKDF (reference sequence). V shed 0 bases, J shed 6 bases, and the junction held 12 bases outside the gene matches. The CDR3 protein is CATSRDPIGGGRSGELFF. The CDR3 DNA is TGTGCCACCAGCAGAGACCCAATAGGCGGGGGGAGGTCCGGGGAGCTGTTTTTT.

This chain uses TRBV11-3 with TRBJ2-5; 9 bases are a match to TRBD1. The V gene end was trimmed by 10 bases and the J gene end by 4 bases; junction bases not matched to a gene: 16. The CDR3 is 16 amino acids. Germline lookup yields CDR1 SGHNT and CDR2 YENEEA. The chain's CDR3 is CATIAWDRVALETQYF. In DNA form, the CDR3 reads TGTGCCACCATCGCTTGGGACAGGGTAGCGCTAGAGACCCAGTACTTC.

The rearrangement links TRBV7-9 to TRBJ1-1; 7 bases are shared with TRBD1. There are 13 residues in the CDR3. J gave up 9 bases and V 5 bases, and 9 bases lay outside the gene matches. CDR1 is SEHNR, CDR2 FQNEAQ, per germline (reference sequence). This CDR3 is CASSHPTGLQAFF. The CDR3 nucleotides are TGTGCCAGCAGCCACCCGACAGGGCTTCAAGCTTTCTTT.

The chain couples TRBV7-9 to TRBJ1-1; tentative D call: TRBD1 (5 bases). This CDR3 has 15 amino acids. Between the trimmed V and J ends, which lost 1 base and 0 bases, there was a span of 9 bases. Germline CDR1 and CDR2: SEHNR and FQNEAQ (reference sequence). The CDR3 sequence: CASSLVWGLNTEAFF. In nucleotides, the CDR3 is TGTGCCAGCAGCTTAGTGTGGGGGTTGAACACTGAAGCTTTCTTT.

The chain uses TRBV6-5 and TRBJ2-3, with D uncertain. Deletions cut 6 bases from V and 0 bases from J, with 13 bases between. This CDR3 has 15 residues. CDR1 MNHEY and CDR2 SVGAGI come from the germline V gene. In DNA, the CDR3 is TGTGCCAGCAGGGAGAGGACGGCTAGCACAGATACGCAGTATTTT. Protein product: CASRERTASTDTQYF.

The chain links TRBV4-1 to TRBJ2-6; TRBD1 is a possible D gene (5 bases). CDR1 is MGHRA, CDR2 YSYEKL, per germline. The CDR3 covers 15 residues. Between the trimmed V and J ends, which lost 4 bases and 4 bases, there was a span of 11 bases. For the CDR3, the DNA is TGCGCCAGCAGCCTCGGACATGGGGGGGCCAACGTCCTGACTTTC. It specifies CASSLGHGGANVLTF.

The V and J genes are TRBV14 and TRBJ1-1; a possible D gene is TRBD1 (6 bases). This CDR3 has 13 amino acids. V gave up 1 base and J gave up 11 bases, with 14 bases separating them. The V gene's germline CDR1 is SGHDN and CDR2 FVKESK. The DNA for the CDR3 is TGTGCCAGCAGCCAAGGGACAGCGGGGAAGGCTTTCTTT. Amino acids: CASSQGTAGKAFF. Looking up the rest from reference TRBV14 and TRBJ1-1 gives the full variable domain: EAGVTQFPSHSVIEKGQTVTLRCDPISGHDNLYWYRRVMGKEIKFLLHFVKESKQDESGMPNNRFLAERTGGTYSTLKVQPAELEDSGVYFCASSQGTAGKAFFGQGTRLTVV.

CDR3 sequence reads: CASRRTPGSSYEQYF. CDR3 nucleotide sequence: TGTGCCAGCAGGCGGACTCCTGGTAGCTCCTACGAGCAGTACTTC. This rearrangement joins TRBV27 to TRBJ2-7, with D perhaps matching TRBD2 (5 bases). The CDR3 consists of 15 residues. The germline CDR1 and CDR2 sequences are MNHEY and SMNVEV (reference sequence). Between the trimmed V and J ends, which lost 6 bases and 0 bases, there was a span of 15 bases.

This chain uses TRBV6-1 with TRBJ2-7; D ambiguous. V was pared by 4 bases and J by 1 base, with 11 bases between. Germline CDR1 is MNHNS and CDR2 is SASEGT. The length of the CDR3 is 14 residues. CDR3 sequence: CASSVGRLSYEQYF. The CDR3, as DNA: TGTGCCAGCAGTGTCGGCAGATTGTCCTACGAGCAGTACTTC.

V usage is TRBV7-8 and J usage is TRBJ2-2, with 7 bases matching TRBD2. Germline trimming cut 1 base from V and 4 bases from J; bases unmatched to any gene: 9. The CDR3 runs to 17 residues. Germline-derived CDR1 and CDR2 are SGHVS and FQNEAQ. CDR3 bases: TGTGCCAGCAGCTTAGTGTCTGCGGGAGTGGGCACCGGGGAGCTGTTTTTT. Its protein is CASSLVSAGVGTGELFF.